This is a list of T cell receptor beta chains from one sample in a study of T cell repertoires in cytomegalovirus infection. What these receptors recognize is not known. TCRdb independently ran MiXCR on the reads; one entry per CDR3 protein. The table includes about 470,000 distinct CDR3 sequences, roughly 43% detected once. The sequenced sample was cultured PBMCs, obtained from culture after CMV antigen stimulation. These receptors all stem from a human donor in good health (CMV status not recorded). Some clones in this sample may be carry-over from other donors' samples. The CDR3 runs from the conserved cysteine through the conserved F or W. D genes are given only for firm matches. Size is omitted from some rows. Given values are once, few, many or a class for expanded clones.

len: 14
j_gene: TRBJ2-2
d_gene: NA
abundance: few
v_gene: TRBV7-8
CDR3aa: CASRRDLNTGELFF
CDR3nt: TGTGCCAGCAGGAGAGATCTAAACACCGGGGAGCTGTTTTTT

len: 15
j_gene: TRBJ2-7
d_gene: NA
abundance: NA
v_gene: TRBV28
CDR3aa: CASSLKRLPSYEQYF
CDR3nt: TGTGCCAGCAGTTTAAAGAGACTCCCCTCCTACGAGCAGTACTTC

len: 15
j_gene: TRBJ2-2
d_gene: NA
abundance: NA
v_gene: TRBV5-5
CDR3aa: CASSYWASNTGELFF
CDR3nt: TGTGCCAGCAGCTACTGGGCATCGAACACCGGGGAGCTGTTTTTT

len: 19
j_gene: TRBJ1-1
d_gene: NA
abundance: NA
v_gene: TRBV6-1
CDR3aa: CASSEALSYQVGAGTEAFF
CDR3nt: TGTGCCAGCAGTGAAGCGTTATCGTACCAGGTTGGGGCTGGCACTGAAGCTTTCTTT

len: 15
j_gene: TRBJ2-2
d_gene: NA
abundance: NA
v_gene: TRBV5-8
CDR3aa: CASSFGRVDTGELFF
CDR3nt: TGTGCCAGCAGCTTCGGCAGGGTCGACACCGGGGAGCTGTTTTTT

len: 13
j_gene: TRBJ1-2
d_gene: TRBD1
abundance: NA
v_gene: TRBV19
CDR3aa: CASSDRDRYGYTF
CDR3nt: TGTGCCAGTAGTGATCGGGACAGGTATGGCTACACCTTC

len: 15
j_gene: TRBJ2-1
d_gene: NA
abundance: NA
v_gene: TRBV6-2/TRBV6-3
CDR3aa: CASSYSTRYYNEQFF
CDR3nt: TGTGCCAGCAGTTACTCGACGCGGTACTACAATGAGCAGTTCTTC

len: 12
j_gene: TRBJ1-2
d_gene: NA
abundance: NA
v_gene: TRBV7-9
CDR3aa: CASSTPGGGYTF
CDR3nt: TGTGCCAGCAGCACCCCGGGGGGTGGCTACACCTTC

len: 14
j_gene: TRBJ2-5
d_gene: NA
abundance: many
v_gene: TRBV7-2
CDR3aa: CASSLGTHQETQYF
CDR3nt: TGTGCCAGCAGCCTAGGGACTCACCAAGAGACCCAGTACTTC

len: 15
j_gene: TRBJ2-1
d_gene: NA
abundance: NA
v_gene: TRBV20-1
CDR3aa: CSADPATGDNNEQFF
CDR3nt: TGCAGTGCTGACCCCGCCACAGGAGATAACAATGAGCAGTTCTTC

len: 14
j_gene: TRBJ1-6
d_gene: NA
abundance: NA
v_gene: TRBV7-2
CDR3aa: CASSRLAGNSPLHF
CDR3nt: TGTGCCAGCAGTCGACTGGCGGGGAATTCACCCCTCCACTTT

len: 18
j_gene: TRBJ1-1
d_gene: NA
abundance: NA
v_gene: TRBV5-4
CDR3aa: CASSLGPFLDGMNTEAFF
CDR3nt: TGTGCCAGCAGCTTGGGTCCCTTCCTCGACGGAATGAACACTGAAGCTTTCTTT

len: 14
j_gene: TRBJ2-3
d_gene: TRBD1
abundance: many
v_gene: TRBV6-1
CDR3aa: CASVQGAGTDTQYF
CDR3nt: TGTGCCAGCGTACAGGGGGCCGGCACAGATACGCAGTATTTT

len: 15
j_gene: TRBJ2-5
d_gene: NA
abundance: NA
v_gene: TRBV5-8
CDR3aa: CASSFPGARQETQYF
CDR3nt: TGTGCCAGCAGCTTTCCAGGGGCGCGCCAAGAGACCCAGTACTTC

len: 16
j_gene: TRBJ1-4
d_gene: NA
abundance: NA
v_gene: TRBV4-1
CDR3aa: CASSQAVDTLNEKLFF
CDR3nt: TGCGCCAGCAGCCAAGCCGTGGACACGTTGAATGAAAAACTGTTTTTT

len: 15
j_gene: TRBJ1-2
d_gene: NA
abundance: few
v_gene: TRBV20-1
CDR3aa: CSARSQGRSNYGYTF
CDR3nt: TGCAGTGCTAGATCCCAGGGGCGGTCTAACTATGGCTACACCTTC

len: 12
j_gene: TRBJ2-7
d_gene: NA
abundance: few
v_gene: TRBV7-6
CDR3aa: CASSAATGQQYF
CDR3nt: TGTGCCAGCAGCGCAGCGACGGGCCAGCAGTACTTC

len: 11
j_gene: TRBJ2-2
d_gene: TRBD2
abundance: NA
v_gene: TRBV19
CDR3aa: CAAREAGELFF
CDR3nt: TGTGCCGCCCGGGAGGCCGGGGAGCTGTTTTTT

len: 13
j_gene: TRBJ2-5
d_gene: NA
abundance: few
v_gene: TRBV12-3/TRBV12-4
CDR3aa: CASTSTGWETQYF
CDR3nt: TGTGCCAGCACTTCTACAGGGTGGGAGACCCAGTACTTC

len: 13
j_gene: TRBJ2-7
d_gene: NA
abundance: many
v_gene: TRBV7-2
CDR3aa: CASSYGSPYEQYF
CDR3nt: TGTGCCAGCAGCTACGGGAGCCCCTACGAGCAGTACTTC

len: 16
j_gene: TRBJ2-1
d_gene: NA
abundance: NA
v_gene: TRBV6-2/TRBV6-3
CDR3aa: CASSTLLESSYNEQFF
CDR3nt: TGTGCCAGCAGTACCCTCTTGGAGAGCTCCTACAATGAGCAGTTCTTC

len: 17
j_gene: TRBJ2-3
d_gene: NA
abundance: once
v_gene: TRBV4-2
CDR3aa: CASSLSPGGQSTDTQYF
CDR3nt: TGTGCCAGCAGCCTCAGCCCCGGCGGGCAAAGCACAGATACGCAGTATTTT

len: 17
j_gene: TRBJ2-7
d_gene: NA
abundance: few
v_gene: TRBV7-6
CDR3aa: CASSTPPGGTSSYEQYF
CDR3nt: TGTGCCAGCAGTACACCACCGGGTGGTACAAGCTCCTACGAGCAGTACTTC

len: 14
j_gene: TRBJ2-1
d_gene: NA
abundance: NA
v_gene: TRBV6-4
CDR3aa: CASSDSAWLPPRFF
CDR3nt: TGTGCCAGCAGTGACTCGGCGTGGCTCCCCCCTCGGTTCTTC

len: 15
j_gene: TRBJ1-3
d_gene: NA
abundance: NA
v_gene: TRBV5-6
CDR3aa: CASSLTGRSGNTIYF
CDR3nt: TGTGCCAGCAGCTTGACCGGAAGATCTGGAAACACCATATATTTT

len: 17
j_gene: TRBJ2-5
d_gene: NA
abundance: few
v_gene: TRBV7-2
CDR3aa: CASSPQDFTGEVETQYF
CDR3nt: TGTGCCAGCAGCCCCCAGGATTTTACAGGGGAGGTGGAGACCCAGTACTTC

len: 17
j_gene: TRBJ2-1
d_gene: NA
abundance: few
v_gene: TRBV6-2/TRBV6-3
CDR3aa: CASSYDSDGSSYNEQFF
CDR3nt: TGTGCCAGCAGTTACGATTCGGACGGGAGCTCCTACAATGAGCAGTTCTTC

len: 17
j_gene: TRBJ2-1
d_gene: TRBD2
abundance: NA
v_gene: TRBV7-2
CDR3aa: CASSTGLAGFSYNEQFF
CDR3nt: TGTGCCAGCAGCACGGGACTAGCGGGGTTCTCCTACAATGAGCAGTTCTTC

len: 14
j_gene: TRBJ2-5
d_gene: NA
abundance: many
v_gene: TRBV7-2
CDR3aa: CASSSPRLGETQYF
CDR3nt: TGTGCCAGCAGCTCCCCCCGACTAGGGGAGACCCAGTACTTC

len: 16
j_gene: TRBJ2-5
d_gene: TRBD1
abundance: NA
v_gene: TRBV12-3/TRBV12-4
CDR3aa: CASSRGTGKTQETQYF
CDR3nt: TGTGCCAGCAGTCGTGGGACAGGGAAAACCCAAGAGACCCAGTACTTC

len: 16
j_gene: TRBJ2-1
d_gene: TRBD2
abundance: NA
v_gene: TRBV28
CDR3aa: CASSFFGAGGGEEQFF
CDR3nt: TGTGCCAGCAGTTTCTTTGGGGCGGGGGGTGGAGAGGAGCAGTTCTTC

len: 14
j_gene: TRBJ1-5
d_gene: NA
abundance: NA
v_gene: TRBV4-1
CDR3aa: CASSLTERNQPQHF
CDR3nt: TGCGCCAGCAGCCTGACAGAGCGCAATCAGCCCCAGCATTTT

len: 15
j_gene: TRBJ2-7
d_gene: NA
abundance: NA
v_gene: TRBV5-4
CDR3aa: CASSSTGTRTYEQYF
CDR3nt: TGTGCCAGCAGCTCTACCGGGACAAGGACCTACGAGCAGTACTTC

len: 17
j_gene: TRBJ1-2
d_gene: NA
abundance: NA
v_gene: TRBV4-1
CDR3aa: CASSPYRTGSPNYGYTF
CDR3nt: TGCGCCAGCAGCCCGTACCGGACCGGCTCTCCTAACTATGGCTACACCTTC

len: 13
j_gene: TRBJ2-1
d_gene: NA
abundance: NA
v_gene: TRBV12-3/TRBV12-4
CDR3aa: CASSLALGNPSVF
CDR3nt: TGTGCCAGCAGTTTAGCGCTGGGAAACCCTTCTGTCTTC

len: 15
j_gene: TRBJ1-4
d_gene: NA
abundance: NA
v_gene: TRBV5-4
CDR3aa: CASSLASGTNEKLFF
CDR3nt: TGTGCCAGCAGCTTGGCCTCCGGGACTAATGAAAAACTGTTTTTT

len: 15
j_gene: TRBJ2-1
d_gene: NA
abundance: few
v_gene: TRBV12-3/TRBV12-4
CDR3aa: CASSLGGVDYNEQFF
CDR3nt: TGTGCCAGCAGTTTGGGGGGAGTGGATTACAATGAGCAGTTCTTC